This T cell receptor beta chain was observed in a study of T-cell reconstitution after alpha-beta-depleted transplantation in children (dated by TCRdb to the mid-2010s). For the wider study: Using TCR repertoire profiling, the study quantitatively followed how T-cell immune reconstitution unfolded in children after TCRalphabeta/CD19-depleted allogeneic hematopoietic cell transplantation.

Concerning this clonotype itself: Its antigen is unknown. Base-call qualities are not available, and no considerably larger clone is one nucleotide away.

Libraries came from PCR. The sequencing machine was an Illumina HiSeq 2500. TCR library preparation used molecular barcoding, with unique molecular identifiers applied to normalize quantification of the TCRbeta repertoire. TCRdb reworked the public reads: Q25 trimming with fastp, MiXCR clone assembly, productive beta chains retained. Each entry is one CDR3 protein sequence, shown with its most common DNA and genes. The sample data list about 340,000 distinct CDR3 sequences, and 13% of these were observed just once. Roughly 4.3% of the sample rests with the top ten. V was cut back by 8 bases and J by 2 bases, leaving a gap of 16 bases between them. Sequences SQVTM (CDR1) and ANQGSEA (CDR2) are obtained from the germline V gene. Counted from cysteine to phenylalanine, this CDR3 has 14 amino acids. The only DNA kept is the CDR3, 42 bases in frame from the first base.

The chain links TRBV29-1 with TRBJ2-1; the D gene is perhaps TRBD1, from 7 matching bases. The sample was PBMCs, taken from the stem cell graft. This sequence originates from a human donor who donated a stem cell graft to a child with Fanconi anemia. The DNA is as follows: TGCAGCTACCTAGGAGGGGGCGCCTACAATGAGCAGTTCTTC. This gives the protein CSYLGGGAYNEQFF.